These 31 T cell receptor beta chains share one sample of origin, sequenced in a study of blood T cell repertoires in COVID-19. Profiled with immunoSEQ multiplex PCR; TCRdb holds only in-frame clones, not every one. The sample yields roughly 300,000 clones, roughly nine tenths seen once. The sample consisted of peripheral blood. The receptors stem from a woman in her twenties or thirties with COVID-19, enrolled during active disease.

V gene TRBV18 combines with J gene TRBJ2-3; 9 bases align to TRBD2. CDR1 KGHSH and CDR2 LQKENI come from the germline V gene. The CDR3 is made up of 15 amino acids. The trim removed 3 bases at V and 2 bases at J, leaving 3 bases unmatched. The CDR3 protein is CASSPKRGATDTQYF. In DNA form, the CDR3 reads TGTGCCAGCTCACCGAAGCGGGGGGCCACAGATACGCAGTATTTT.

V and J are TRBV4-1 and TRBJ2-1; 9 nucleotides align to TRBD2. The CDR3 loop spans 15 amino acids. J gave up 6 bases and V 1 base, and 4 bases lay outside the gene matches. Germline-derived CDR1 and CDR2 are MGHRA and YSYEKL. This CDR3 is CASSQARGGGNEQFF. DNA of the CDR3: TGCGCCAGCAGCCAAGCGCGGGGGGGCGGCAATGAGCAGTTCTTC.

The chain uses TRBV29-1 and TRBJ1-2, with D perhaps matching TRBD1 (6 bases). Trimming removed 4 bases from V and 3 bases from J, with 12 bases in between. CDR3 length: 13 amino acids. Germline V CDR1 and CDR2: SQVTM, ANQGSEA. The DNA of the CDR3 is TGCAGCGTTGCAGGGGAGTCGGACTATGGCTACACCTTC. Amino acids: CSVAGESDYGYTF.

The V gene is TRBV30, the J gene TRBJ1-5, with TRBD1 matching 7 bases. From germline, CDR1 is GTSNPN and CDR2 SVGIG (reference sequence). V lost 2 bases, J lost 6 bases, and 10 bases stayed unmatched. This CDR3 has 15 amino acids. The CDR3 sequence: CAWSLPEGAGQPQHF. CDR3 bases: TGTGCCTGGAGTCTCCCTGAGGGGGCCGGTCAGCCCCAGCATTTT.

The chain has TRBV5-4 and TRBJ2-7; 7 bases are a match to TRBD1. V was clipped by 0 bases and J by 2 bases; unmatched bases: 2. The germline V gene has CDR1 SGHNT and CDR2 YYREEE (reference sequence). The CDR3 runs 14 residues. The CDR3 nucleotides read TGTGCCAGCAGCTTGGACAGGGGACCCTACGAGCAGTACTTC. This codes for CASSLDRGPYEQYF. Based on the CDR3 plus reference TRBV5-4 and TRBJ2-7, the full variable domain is ETGVTQSPTHLIKTRGQQVTLRCSSQSGHNTVSWYQQALGQGPQFIFQYYREEENGRGNFPPRFSGLQFPNYSSELNVNALELDDSALYLCASSLDRGPYEQYFGPGTRLTVT.

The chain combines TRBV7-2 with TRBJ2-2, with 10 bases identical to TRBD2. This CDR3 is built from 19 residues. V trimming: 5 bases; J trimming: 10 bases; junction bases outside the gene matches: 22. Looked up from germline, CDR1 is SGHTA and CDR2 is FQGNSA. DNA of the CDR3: TGTGCCAGCAGCCAAAGGAAGTGGGGGCTTACTAGCGGGAATGAGGAGCTGTTTTTT. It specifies CASSQRKWGLTSGNEELFF. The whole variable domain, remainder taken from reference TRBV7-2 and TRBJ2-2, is GAGVSQSPSNKVTEKGKDVELRCDPISGHTALYWYRQSLGQGLEFLIYFQGNSAPDKSGLPSDRFSAERTGGSVSTLTIQRTQQEDSAVYLCASSQRKWGLTSGNEELFFGEGSRLTVL.

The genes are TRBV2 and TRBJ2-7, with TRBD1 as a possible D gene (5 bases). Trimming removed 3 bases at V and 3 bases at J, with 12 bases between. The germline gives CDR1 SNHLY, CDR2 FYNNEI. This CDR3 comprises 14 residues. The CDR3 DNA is TGTGCCAGCAGTGAGGGGCCACCCCTCTACGAGCAGTACTTC. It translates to CASSEGPPLYEQYF.

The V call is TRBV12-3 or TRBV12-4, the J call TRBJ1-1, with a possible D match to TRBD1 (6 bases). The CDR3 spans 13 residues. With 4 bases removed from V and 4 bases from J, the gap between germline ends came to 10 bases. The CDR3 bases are TGTGCCAGCAGTTCGGGGGGCGTCACTGAAGCTTTCTTT. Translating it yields CASSSGGVTEAFF.

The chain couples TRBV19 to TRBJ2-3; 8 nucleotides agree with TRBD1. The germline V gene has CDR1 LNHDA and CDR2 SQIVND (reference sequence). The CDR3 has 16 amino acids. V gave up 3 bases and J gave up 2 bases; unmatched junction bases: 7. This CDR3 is CASSIGQGGYTDTQYF. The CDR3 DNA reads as TGTGCCAGTAGTATTGGACAGGGAGGTTACACAGATACGCAGTATTTT. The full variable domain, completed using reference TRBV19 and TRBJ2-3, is DGGITQSPKYLFRKEGQNVTLSCEQNLNHDAMYWYRQDPGQGLRLIYYSQIVNDFQKGDIAEGYSVSREKKESFPLTVTSAQKNPTAFYLCASSIGQGGYTDTQYFGPGTRLTVL.

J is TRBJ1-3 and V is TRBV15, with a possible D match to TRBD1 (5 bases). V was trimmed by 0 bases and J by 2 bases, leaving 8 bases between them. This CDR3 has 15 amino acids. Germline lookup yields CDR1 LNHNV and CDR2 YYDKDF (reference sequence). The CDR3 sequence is CATSRDPGTGNTIYF. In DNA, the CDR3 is TGTGCCACCAGCAGAGATCCAGGGACTGGAAACACCATATATTTT. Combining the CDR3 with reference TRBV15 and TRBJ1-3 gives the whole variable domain DAMVIQNPRYQVTQFGKPVTLSCSQTLNHNVMYWYQQKSSQAPKLLFHYYDKDFNNEADTPDNFQSRRPNTSFCFLDIRSPGLGDTAMYLCATSRDPGTGNTIYFGEGSWLTVV.

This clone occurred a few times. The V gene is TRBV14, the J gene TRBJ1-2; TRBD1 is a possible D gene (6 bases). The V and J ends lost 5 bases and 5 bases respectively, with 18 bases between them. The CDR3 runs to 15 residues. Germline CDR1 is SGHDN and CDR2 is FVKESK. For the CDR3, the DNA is TGTGCCAGCAGCGCAAGAAATGGGGGCCTATATGGCTACACCTTC. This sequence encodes CASSARNGGLYGYTF.

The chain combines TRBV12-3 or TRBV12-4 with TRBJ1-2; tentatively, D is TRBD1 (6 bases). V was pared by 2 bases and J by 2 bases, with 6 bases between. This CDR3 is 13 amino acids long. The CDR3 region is CASSLQGNYGYTF. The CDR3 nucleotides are TGTGCCAGCAGTTTACAGGGGAACTATGGCTACACCTTC.

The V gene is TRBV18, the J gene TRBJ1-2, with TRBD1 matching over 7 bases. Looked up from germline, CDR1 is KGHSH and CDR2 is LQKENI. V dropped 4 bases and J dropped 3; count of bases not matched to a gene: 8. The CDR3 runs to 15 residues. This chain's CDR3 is CASSRTGANDYGYTF. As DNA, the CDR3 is TGTGCCAGCTCACGAACAGGGGCGAACGACTATGGCTACACCTTC.

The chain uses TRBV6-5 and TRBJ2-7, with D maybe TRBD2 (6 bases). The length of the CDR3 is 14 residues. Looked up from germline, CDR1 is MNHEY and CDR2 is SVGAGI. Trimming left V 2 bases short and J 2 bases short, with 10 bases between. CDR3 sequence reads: CASSYRGLTYEQYF. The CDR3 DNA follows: TGTGCCAGCAGTTACAGGGGACTTACCTACGAGCAGTACTTC.

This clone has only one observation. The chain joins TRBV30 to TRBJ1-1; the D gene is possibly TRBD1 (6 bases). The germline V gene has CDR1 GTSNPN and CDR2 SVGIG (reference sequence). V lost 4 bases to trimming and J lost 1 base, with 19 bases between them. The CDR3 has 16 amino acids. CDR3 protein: CAWITGIGIANTEAFF. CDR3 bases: TGTGCCTGGATTACAGGGATTGGGATCGCGAACACTGAAGCTTTCTTT.

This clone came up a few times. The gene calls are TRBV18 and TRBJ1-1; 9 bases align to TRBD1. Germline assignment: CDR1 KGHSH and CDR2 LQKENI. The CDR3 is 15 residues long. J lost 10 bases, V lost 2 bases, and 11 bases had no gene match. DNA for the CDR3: TGTGCCAGCTCACCAAGTGTCCCGGGACAGGGAGTAGCTTTCTTT. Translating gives CASSPSVPGQGVAFF.

The CDR3 reads CASSPTGFTDTQYF. For the CDR3, the DNA is TGTGCCAGCAGCCCGACGGGGTTCACAGATACGCAGTATTTT. The J gene is TRBJ2-3, the V gene TRBV3-1 (or the pseudogene TRBV3-2); tentative D call: TRBD2 (5 bases). The CDR3 has 14 residues. Germline V lookup: CDR1 LGHDT, CDR2 YNNKEL (reference sequence). Deletions cut 4 bases from V and 2 bases from J, with 10 bases between.

CDR3 sequence (DNA): TGCGCCAGCTCCGACCGGGGTGGGACAGGGGATTGGTATGGCTACACCTTC. Protein: CASSDRGGTGDWYGYTF. The J gene is TRBJ1-2, the V gene TRBV10-2; 10 bases map to TRBD1. With V trimmed by 8 bases and J by 5 bases, 17 bases remained unmatched. Germline lookup yields CDR1 WSHSY and CDR2 SAAADI. This CDR3 comprises 17 residues.

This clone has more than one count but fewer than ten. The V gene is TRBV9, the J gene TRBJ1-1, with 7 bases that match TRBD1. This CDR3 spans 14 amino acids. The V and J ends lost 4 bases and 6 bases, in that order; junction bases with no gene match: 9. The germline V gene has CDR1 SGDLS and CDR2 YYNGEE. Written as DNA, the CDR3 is TGTGCCAGCAGCCCATGGACAGGAATACCTGAAGCTTTCTTT. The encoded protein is CASSPWTGIPEAFF.

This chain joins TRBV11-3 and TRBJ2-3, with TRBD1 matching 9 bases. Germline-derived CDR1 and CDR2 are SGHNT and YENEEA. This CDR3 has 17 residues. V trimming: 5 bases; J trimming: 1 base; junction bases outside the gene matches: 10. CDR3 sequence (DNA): TGTGCCAGCAGCACCGGGACAGGGTTATTTGGCACAGATACGCAGTATTTT. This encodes CASSTGTGLFGTDTQYF.

The CDR3 region has the DNA TGCGCCAGCAAGGTACAGGCCGTCTATAATTCACCCCTCCACTTT. Protein: CASKVQAVYNSPLHF. This rearrangement joins TRBV4-1 to TRBJ1-6, with a weak D call TRBD1 (5 bases). Germline CDR1 is MGHRA and CDR2 is YSYEKL. V lost 7 bases and J 3 bases, leaving 13 bases between the germline ends. CDR3 length equals 15 residues.

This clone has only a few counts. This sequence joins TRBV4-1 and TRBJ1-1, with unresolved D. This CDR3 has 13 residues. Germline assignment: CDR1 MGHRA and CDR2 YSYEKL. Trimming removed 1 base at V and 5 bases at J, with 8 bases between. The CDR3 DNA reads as TGCGCCAGCAGCCAAGTAGCTGGGACTGAAGCTTTCTTT. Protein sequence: CASSQVAGTEAFF.

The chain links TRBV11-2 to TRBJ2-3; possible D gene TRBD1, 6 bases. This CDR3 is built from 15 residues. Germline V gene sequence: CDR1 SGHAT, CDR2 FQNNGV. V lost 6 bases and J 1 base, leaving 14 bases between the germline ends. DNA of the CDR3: TGTGCCAGCAGGAAGTTAGGGGGAGGCACAGATACGCAGTATTTT. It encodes CASRKLGGGTDTQYF.

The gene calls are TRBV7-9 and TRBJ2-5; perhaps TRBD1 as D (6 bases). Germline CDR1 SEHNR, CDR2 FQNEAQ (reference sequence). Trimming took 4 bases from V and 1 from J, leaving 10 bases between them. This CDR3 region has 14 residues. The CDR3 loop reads CASSSNRVQETQYF. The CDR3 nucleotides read TGTGCCAGCAGCTCGAACAGGGTCCAAGAGACCCAGTACTTC.

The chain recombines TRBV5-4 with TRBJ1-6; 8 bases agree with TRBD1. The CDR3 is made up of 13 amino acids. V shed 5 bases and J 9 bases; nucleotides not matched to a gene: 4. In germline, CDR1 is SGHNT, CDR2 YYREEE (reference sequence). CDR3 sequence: CASSSGGASPLHF. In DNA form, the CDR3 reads TGTGCCAGCAGTTCAGGGGGCGCTTCACCCCTCCACTTT.

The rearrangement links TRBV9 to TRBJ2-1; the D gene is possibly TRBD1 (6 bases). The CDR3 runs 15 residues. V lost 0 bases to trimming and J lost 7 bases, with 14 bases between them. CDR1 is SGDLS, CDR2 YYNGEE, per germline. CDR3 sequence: CASSVVAGVGNEQFF. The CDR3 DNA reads TGTGCCAGCAGCGTAGTAGCAGGGGTGGGTAATGAGCAGTTCTTC.

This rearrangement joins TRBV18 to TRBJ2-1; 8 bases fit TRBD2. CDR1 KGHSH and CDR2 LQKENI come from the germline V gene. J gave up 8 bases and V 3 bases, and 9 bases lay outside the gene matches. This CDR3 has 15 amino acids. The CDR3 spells CASSPSPSGGDEQFF. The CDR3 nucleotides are TGTGCCAGCTCACCCTCCCCATCCGGGGGGGATGAGCAGTTCTTC.

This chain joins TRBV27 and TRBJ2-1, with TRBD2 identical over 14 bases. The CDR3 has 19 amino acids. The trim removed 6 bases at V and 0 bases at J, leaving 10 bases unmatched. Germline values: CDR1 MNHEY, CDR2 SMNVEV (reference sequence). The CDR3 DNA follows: TGTGCCAGCAGAGACGGACTAGCGGGGGGCATAAGCTCCTACAATGAGCAGTTCTTC. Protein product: CASRDGLAGGISSYNEQFF.

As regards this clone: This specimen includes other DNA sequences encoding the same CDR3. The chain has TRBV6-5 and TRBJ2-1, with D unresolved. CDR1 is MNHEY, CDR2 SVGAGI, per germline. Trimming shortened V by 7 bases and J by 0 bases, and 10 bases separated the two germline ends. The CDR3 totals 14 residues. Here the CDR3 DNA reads TGTGCCAGCACCGTTCGCGGCTCCTACAATGAGCAGTTCTTC. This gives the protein CASTVRGSYNEQFF.

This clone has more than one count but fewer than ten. The CDR3 loop is CASSLAPVAGGQETQYF. The DNA for the CDR3 is TGTGCCAGCAGCTTAGCGCCGGTAGCGGGGGGCCAAGAGACCCAGTACTTC. This chain uses TRBV7-6 with TRBJ2-5; 10 bases match TRBD2. With V trimmed by 0 bases and J by 1 base, 5 bases remained unmatched. The CDR3 spans 17 residues. CDR1 and CDR2 (germline): SGHVS, FNYEAQ.

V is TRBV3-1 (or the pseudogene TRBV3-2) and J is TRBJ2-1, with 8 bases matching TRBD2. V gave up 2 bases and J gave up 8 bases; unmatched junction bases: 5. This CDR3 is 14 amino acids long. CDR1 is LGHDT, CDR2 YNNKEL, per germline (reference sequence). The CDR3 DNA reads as TGTGCCAGCAGCCAATACACGGGAGGGTATGAGCAGTTCTTC. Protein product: CASSQYTGGYEQFF.